This entry describes one T cell receptor (beta chain). Its antigen is not known. Treatment meaning: oral pan-JAK inhibitor, 5-10 mg twice daily. This entry belongs to a study of CD8+ T cells in alopecia areata. Study in general: Tofacitinib dosing lasted 6 to 18 months, which was then followed by 6 months off drug. The study's findings and limits: Clonality in lesional scalp, especially alopecia totalis/universalis, exceeded that of normal scalp. Normal-skin resident alphabeta T cells also appear among scalp sample sequences.

The V segment lost 3 bases and the J segment 1 base; nucleotides outside the gene matches: 4. Germline V gives CDR1 SGDLS, CDR2 YYNGEE. The CDR3 sequence is 16 residues long. Following RNA extraction, reverse transcription yielded cDNA that acted as the sequencing template. Sequencing was performed with immunoSEQ multiplex PCR; in TCRdb, only in-frame clones are kept and a portion is missing. Here the sample spans roughly 100,000 clones, around 86% being singletons. The V call is TRBV9, the J call TRBJ2-2; 9 bases are shared with TRBD1. Sequencing used CD8+ T cells sorted from blood, obtained at roughly week 30, from a patient treated with tofacitinib. This clonotype was sampled from a human donor with alopecia areata. For the CDR3, the DNA is TGTGCCAGCAGCGAACGGACAGGGGTGAACACCGGGGAGCTGTTTTTT. Its translation is CASSERTGVNTGELFF.